This is a list of T cell receptor beta chains from one sample in a study of cytomegalovirus exposure and HLA in healthy donors. Profiled with immunoSEQ multiplex PCR; TCRdb holds only in-frame clones, not every one. The sample lists approximately 61,000 clones, about 80% occurring once. What was sequenced was PBMCs. The source is a man aged 18 to 30 in good health and CMV-seropositive. Both conserved end residues are part of each CDR3. D genes are given only for firm matches. Where a row states a size, it is once, few, many or the class of an expanded clone; other rows omit it.

v_call	clone_size	d_call	j_call	cdr3_nt	cdr3_aa
TRBV2	-	-	TRBJ2-2	TGTGCCAGCAGTGAGAGTACGAACACCGGGGAGCTGTTTTTT	CASSESTNTGELFF
TRBV30	-	TRBD2	TRBJ2-7	TGTGCCTGGAGTGTTGAAGCGGGAGGCTCCTACGAGCAGTACTTC	CAWSVEAGGSYEQYF
TRBV7-9	-	-	TRBJ1-1	TGTGCCAGCAGCCCACAGACGGGAGTGAACACTGAAGCTTTCTTT	CASSPQTGVNTEAFF
TRBV1	-	-	TRBJ2-5	TGCACCAGCAGCCTCCGACTAGCGGCCCAAGAGACCCAGTACTTC	CTSSLRLAAQETQYF
TRBV7-9	-	TRBD1	TRBJ1-2	TGTGCCAGCAGCCCGAGGACAGGGACTAACTATGGCTACACCTTC	CASSPRTGTNYGYTF
TRBV18	-	TRBD1	TRBJ1-2	TGTGCCAGCTCACCAAGCACAGGGGCGCCCTATGGCTACACCTTC	CASSPSTGAPYGYTF
TRBV29-1	few	TRBD2	TRBJ2-5	TGCAGCGTACGGACTAGCCCCCAAGAGACCCAGTACTTC	CSVRTSPQETQYF
TRBV29-1	-	-	TRBJ2-3	TGCAGCGTTGAAGATGTCCCGAGACTAAGCACAGATACGCAGTATTTT	CSVEDVPRLSTDTQYF
TRBV7-8	-	-	TRBJ1-3	TGTGCCAGCAGCCGGGGGACCTCTGGAAACACCATATATTTT	CASSRGTSGNTIYF
TRBV6-5	-	-	TRBJ1-6	TGTGCCAGCAGTTACACAGGGAAGTCCCTCCACTTT	CASSYTGKSLHF
TRBV5-1	-	-	TRBJ2-5	TGCGCCAGCAGCCGACAGCAAGAGACCCAGTACTTC	CASSRQQETQYF
TRBV2	-	-	TRBJ2-1	TGTGCCAGCAGACAGGGTAATGATGAGCAGTTCTTC	CASRQGNDEQFF
TRBV6-6	-	-	TRBJ2-7	TGTGCCAGCAGTGCAGGGTCCTACGAGCAGTACTTC	CASSAGSYEQYF
TRBV4-1	-	-	TRBJ2-4	TGCGCCAGCAGCCAACCTCTAGCCAAAAACATTCAGTACTTC	CASSQPLAKNIQYF
TRBV6-5	-	-	TRBJ1-2	TGTGCCAGCAGTTACTCCGCCGGACATTCCTATGGCTACACCTTC	CASSYSAGHSYGYTF
TRBV5-1	-	TRBD1	TRBJ2-1	TGCGCCAGCAGCCACCCCGGGACAGGGGGCCCCGATGAGCAGTTCTTC	CASSHPGTGGPDEQFF
TRBV9	-	-	TRBJ1-1	TGTGCCAGCAGCGCGAACATGAACACTGAAGCTTTCTTT	CASSANMNTEAFF
TRBV10-3	-	-	TRBJ1-2	TGTGCCATCAGCCCTCAGGGATTTAACTATGGCTACACCTTC	CAISPQGFNYGYTF
TRBV12-2	-	-	TRBJ2-7	TGTGCAAGTCGCTGGACTAGCGGAGTTCCCTACGAGCAGTACTTC	CASRWTSGVPYEQYF
TRBV7-8	-	-	TRBJ2-5	TGTGCCAGCAGCTGGGCGGGGGAGACCCAGTACTTC	CASSWAGETQYF
TRBV6-5	-	TRBD1	TRBJ2-1	TGTGCCAGCAGTTATAGGCAGGGGGCGGGAAATGAGCAGTTCTTC	CASSYRQGAGNEQFF
TRBV6-1	many	TRBD2	TRBJ2-3	TGTGCCAGCAGTGAACTAGCGGGAGGGCGAGATACGCAGTATTTT	CASSELAGGRDTQYF
TRBV5-4	-	TRBD1	TRBJ2-1	TGTGCCAGCAGCCGACAGGGGACTGAGCAGTTCTTC	CASSRQGTEQFF
TRBV6-5	-	TRBD2	TRBJ2-7	TGTGCCAGCAGTTACCGGACCAGCGGGAGTTACGAGCAGTACTTC	CASSYRTSGSYEQYF
TRBV27	once	TRBD2	TRBJ2-5	TGTGCCAGCACCGGGGGGGCAGGAGGGACCCAGTACTTC	CASTGGAGGTQYF
TRBV6-6	-	-	TRBJ2-2	TGTGCCAGCAGTCCGCACGGCAGGGGCGCCGGGGAGCTGTTTTTT	CASSPHGRGAGELFF
TRBV28	-	TRBD1	TRBJ2-3	TGTGCCAGCAGTTCCCGCCCACAGGGGTTAGATACGCAGTATTTT	CASSSRPQGLDTQYF
TRBV15	-	-	TRBJ1-5	TGTGCCACCAGCTTGAAGGGAGTTAGCAATCAGCCCCAGCATTTT	CATSLKGVSNQPQHF
TRBV7-8	-	-	TRBJ2-3	TGTGCCAGCAGCCCTGCAGATACGCAGTATTTT	CASSPADTQYF
TRBV30	-	TRBD1	TRBJ1-6	TGTGCCTGTCGCCGGGACAGGGATTCACCCCTCCACTTT	CACRRDRDSPLHF
TRBV5-1	-	-	TRBJ1-1	TGCGCCAGCAGCCCACCGGGGGCTGAAGCTTTCTTT	CASSPPGAEAFF
TRBV29-1	-	-	TRBJ2-5	TGCAGCGTTGAATATTTCGGGAGCCAAGAGACCCAGTACTTC	CSVEYFGSQETQYF
TRBV7-2	-	-	TRBJ1-5	TGTGCCAGCAGCTTAGATGCGGGGGATCAGCCCCAGCATTTT	CASSLDAGDQPQHF
TRBV20-1	-	-	TRBJ2-7	TGCAGGGCCACAGAAACCTACGAGCAGTACTTC	CRATETYEQYF
TRBV11-2	-	-	TRBJ2-7	TGTGCCAGCAGCTTGGACAGAGAGCAGTACTTC	CASSLDREQYF
TRBV6-5	-	TRBD1	TRBJ1-1	TGTGCCAGCAGTACAAACAGGGGTCGAAGGACTGAAGCTTTCTTT	CASSTNRGRRTEAFF